The 11 T cell receptor beta chains listed next were all sequenced from one sample in a study of Ad26.COV2.S vaccination and SARS-CoV-2 variants. Profiled with immunoSEQ multiplex PCR; TCRdb holds only in-frame clones, not every one. The sample consists of over 400,000 clones, roughly nine tenths of them appearing once. Specified treatment: roughly 18 received Ad26.COV2.S at low or high dose, single or two shots; 5 received placebo; per-sample allocation not given. Sampling was done on day 63 after the first vaccine or placebo injection. Sequencing was performed on peripheral blood, taken in a trial of Ad26.COV2.S vaccine versus placebo. The receptors shown here come from a person aged 18-60 years who received the Ad26.COV2.S COVID-19 vaccine or a placebo.

This clone occurred once. The V gene is TRBV7-9, the J gene TRBJ2-1; D call uncertain. CDR3 size: 15 residues. Germline CDR1 SEHNR, CDR2 FQNEAQ (reference sequence). Trimming removed 5 bases from V and 4 bases from J, with 15 bases in between. In DNA, the CDR3 is TGTGCCAGCAGCCCCGGAATTTTACGGTACAATGAGCAGTTCTTC. As protein: CASSPGILRYNEQFF.

The V gene is TRBV29-1, the J gene TRBJ2-3; D ambiguous. This CDR3 has 12 residues. Germline V gene lookup returns CDR1 SQVTM and CDR2 ANQGSEA. Trimming pared 3 bases from V and 6 bases from J, leaving 10 bases between. The CDR3: CSVDYLGDTQYF. The DNA for the CDR3 is TGCAGCGTTGACTACTTAGGGGATACGCAGTATTTT.

The chain employs TRBV9 and TRBJ2-5; TRBD1 might be the D (6 bases). The CDR3 is 16 residues long. The germline gives CDR1 SGDLS, CDR2 YYNGEE. V was clipped by 4 bases and J by 1 base, with 17 bases between them. As DNA, the CDR3 is TGTGCCAGCAGCCCCCGGCTAGTGACAGGCCAAGAGACCCAGTACTTC. Protein sequence: CASSPRLVTGQETQYF.

V and J are TRBV4-1 and TRBJ1-1; D ambiguous. The germline gives CDR1 MGHRA, CDR2 YSYEKL. CDR3 length equals 15 residues. Trimming shortened V by 9 bases and J by 0 bases, and 17 bases separated the two germline ends. CDR3 coding DNA: TGCGCCAGTTCCCCTGGGCTCACTATGAACACTGAAGCTTTCTTT. Protein sequence: CASSPGLTMNTEAFF.

The chain joins TRBV19 to TRBJ1-2, with D unresolved. Trimming pared 10 bases from V and 3 bases from J, leaving 15 bases between. Looked up from germline, CDR1 is LNHDA and CDR2 is SQIVND (reference sequence). The CDR3 extends over 13 amino acids. The CDR3 DNA sequence: TGTGCCACCTATGGACCCGTCCACTATGGCTACACCTTC. It translates to CATYGPVHYGYTF.

The V call is TRBV28, the J call TRBJ2-5; D may be TRBD1 (5 bases). Per germline, CDR1 MDHEN and CDR2 SYDVKM. Deletions cut 5 bases from V and 4 bases from J, with 17 bases between. The CDR3 sequence is 15 residues long. The chain's CDR3 is CASSMMRTSAETQYF. The CDR3 DNA reads as TGTGCCAGCAGTATGATGAGGACATCAGCAGAGACCCAGTACTTC. The full variable domain, in which reference TRBV28 and TRBJ2-5 provide the parts outside the CDR3, is DVKVTQSSRYLVKRTGEKVFLECVQDMDHENMFWYRQDPGLGLRLIYFSYDVKMKEKGDIPEGYSVSREKKERFSLILESASTNQTSMYLCASSMMRTSAETQYFGPGTRLLVL.

This clone has only one observation. This rearrangement joins TRBV7-9 to TRBJ2-3; 14 bases are shared with TRBD2. The V segment lost 2 bases and the J segment 1 base; nucleotides outside the gene matches: 2. CDR3 size: 17 residues. Per germline, CDR1 SEHNR and CDR2 FQNEAQ (reference sequence). CDR3 protein: CASSLLTSGGGTDTQYF. In DNA form, the CDR3 reads TGTGCCAGCAGCTTATTGACTAGCGGGGGGGGCACAGATACGCAGTATTTT. The full variable domain, completed using reference TRBV7-9 and TRBJ2-3, is DTGVSQNPRHKITKRGQNVTFRCDPISEHNRLYWYRQTLGQGPEFLTYFQNEAQLEKSRLLSDRFSAERPKGSFSTLEIQRTEQGDSAMYLCASSLLTSGGGTDTQYFGPGTRLTVL.

The V and J genes are TRBV5-1 and TRBJ1-2, with D perhaps matching TRBD1 (6 bases). V was clipped by 3 bases and J by 5 bases, with 11 bases between them. The V gene's germline CDR1 is SGHRS and CDR2 YFSETQ. CDR3 length equals 13 residues. The CDR3 sequence is CASSSDSHYGYTF. The CDR3 DNA reads TGCGCCAGCAGCTCGGACAGCCATTATGGCTACACCTTC.

This chain joins TRBV15 and TRBJ2-5, with D tentatively TRBD2 (5 bases). V was clipped by 3 bases and J by 8 bases, with 22 bases between them. CDR1 and CDR2 from the germline V gene are LNHNV and YYDKDF (reference sequence). The CDR3 spans 16 residues. The CDR3 DNA reads TGTGCCACCAGCAGCCCATTCGGAGCGGCCCCGGGAACCCAGTACTTC. Translated: CATSSPFGAAPGTQYF.

The chain links TRBV24-1 to TRBJ2-1, with TRBD1 matching 9 bases. Germline V gene lookup returns CDR1 KGHDR and CDR2 SFDVKD. The CDR3 sequence is 19 residues long. Losses at the gene ends were 7 bases for V and 4 bases for J; bases not matched to a gene: 19. CDR3 DNA: TGTGCCACCAGAGGTCCGGGACAGGGTAATGAGAAGGTTTACAATGAGCAGTTCTTC. Its translation is CATRGPGQGNEKVYNEQFF.

The chain joins TRBV27 to TRBJ1-2; the match to TRBD1 covers 7 bases. This CDR3 contains 16 residues. Unmatched junction bases numbered 8, after V lost 0 bases and J lost 4 bases. Germline-derived CDR1 and CDR2 are MNHEY and SMNVEV (reference sequence). DNA for the CDR3: TGTGCCAGCAGTTTATCGGTCTCAGGGGGGATCTATGGCTACACCTTC. Its protein is CASSLSVSGGIYGYTF.